One T cell receptor beta chain is described in this entry. Because it lacks the conserved phenylalanine or tryptophan at the end, this CDR3 is likely a read error. TCRdb re-analysed the 5' RACE reads in MiXCR, keeping a single row per CDR3 protein. This table has roughly 340,000 distinct CDR3 sequences, more than 25% appearing once. The data belong to a study of identical twins' blood T cells. This sequence was found in a woman aged 18 to 55 in good health. Sequencing was carried out using PBMCs.

The CDR3 here is CASSLSRGGGNEQFL. In nucleotides, the CDR3 is TGTGCTAGCAGCTTATCGCGGGGGGGCGGGAATGAGCAGTTCTTA. The chain uses TRBV7-7 and TRBJ2-1; 9 bases agree with TRBD2. Germline V gives CDR1 SSHAT, CDR2 FNYEAQ (reference sequence). The length of the CDR3 is 15 residues.